This T cell receptor (beta chain) was obtained from a study of response to subunit inactivated influenza vaccine. Points from the study as a whole: The study's authors posited that every seasonal influenza vaccination enlists few new T cells.

The CDR3 sequence is 17 residues long. After removal of 5 bases from V and 3 bases from J, the junction contained 15 bases not matched to a gene. CDR1 is MNHEY and CDR2 is SVGAGI in the germline V gene. TCRdb recomputed calls from the RT-PCR reads with MiXCR, one row per CDR3 protein. The sample includes about 570,000 distinct CDR3 sequences, 11% of them seen just once. About this clonotype: Its target is not known.

The sample also formed part of further work on T cells expressing NK-cell markers. This second report adds: Template switching by 5'RACE with UMIs generated the TCR beta cDNA. Sorted CD3+CD56-NKG2C+, CD3+CD56+NKG2C+ and CD3+CD56+NKG2C- T cells supplied the TCR beta repertoires. Top CD8+ clonotypes included the dominant CD3+CD56+NKG2C+ clonotypes in 5 or 6 donors.

Here the sequenced sample was PBMCs from blood, taken on the day of vaccination. The source is a middle-aged man who received an inactivated influenza vaccine. The gene calls are TRBV6-5 and TRBJ2-5, with 7 nucleotides matching TRBD1. The CDR3 loop reads CASSLPPHGTEEETQYF. Here the CDR3 DNA reads TGTGCCAGCAGTCTACCGCCCCACGGGACAGAGGAAGAGACCCAGTACTTC.